One sample yielded the 19 T cell receptor beta chains listed below, sequenced in a study of Tregs in tolerant kidney transplant recipients. Recipients received nonmyeloablative bone marrow transplants from related graft donors, with transient mixed chimerism. Repertoires were generated with immunoSEQ multiplex PCR, while TCRdb's copy carries only in-frame clones and drops some. The sample records about 64,000 clones, around 87% being singletons. Sequences were derived from CD4+ T cells from blood (PBMCs), sampled 6 months after the transplant. These receptors were taken from a human patient who received a combined kidney and bone marrow transplant. Some T cells may be graft donor cells.

The V gene is TRBV6-5, the J gene TRBJ2-7; D possibly corresponds to TRBD2 (5 bases). CDR3 size: 13 residues. V shed 6 bases and J shed 5 bases, with 14 bases lying between them. Germline assignment: CDR1 MNHEY and CDR2 SVGAGI. CDR3 sequence reads: CASRRAPRHEQYF. The CDR3 nucleotides read TGTGCCAGCAGGCGGGCCCCGAGGCACGAGCAGTACTTC.

The rearrangement uses TRBV7-3 and TRBJ2-7, with D perhaps TRBD1 (5 bases). CDR1 is SGHTA, CDR2 FQGTGA, per germline. The ends were cut back, 1 base at V and 3 bases at J, with 10 bases in the middle. The CDR3 has 14 amino acids. The CDR3 coding sequence is TGTGCCAGCAGCTTAAGTAGGGGTTACTACGAGCAGTACTTC. This encodes CASSLSRGYYEQYF.

The V and J genes are TRBV28 and TRBJ2-3; 9 nucleotides line up with TRBD1. The V gene's germline CDR1 is MDHEN and CDR2 SYDVKM. J lost 4 bases, V lost 10 bases, and 9 bases had no gene match. There are 14 residues in the CDR3. The CDR3 is CATKWDRVADTQYF. The CDR3 nucleotides are TGTGCCACGAAGTGGGACAGGGTGGCAGATACGCAGTATTTT. The full variable domain, in which reference TRBV28 and TRBJ2-3 provide the parts outside the CDR3, is DVKVTQSSRYLVKRTGEKVFLECVQDMDHENMFWYRQDPGLGLRLIYFSYDVKMKEKGDIPEGYSVSREKKERFSLILESASTNQTSMYLCATKWDRVADTQYFGPGTRLTVL.

J is TRBJ2-2 and V is TRBV4-2; D remains unclear. Germline V lookup: CDR1 LGHNA, CDR2 YNFKEQ. There are 15 residues in the CDR3. V was trimmed by 5 bases and J by 3 bases, leaving 13 bases between them. The CDR3 DNA reads TGTGCCAGCAGCAGAAGCAGGTTCGACACCGGGGAGCTGTTTTTT. It translates to CASSRSRFDTGELFF.

The chain joins TRBV11-1 to TRBJ2-2; 8 bases match TRBD1. Per the germline V gene, CDR1 is SGHAT and CDR2 is FQDESV (reference sequence). Trimming cost V 2 bases and J 5 bases; bases outside gene matches: 7. The CDR3 is made up of 16 amino acids. The CDR3 DNA reads TGTGCCAGCAGCTTACCCTGGACAGGGAGTACCGGGGAGCTGTTTTTT. It encodes CASSLPWTGSTGELFF.

The chain combines TRBV7-9 with TRBJ1-2; 9 nucleotides agree with TRBD1. Trimming removed 6 bases from V and 2 bases from J; junction bases left unmatched: 7. The CDR3 runs 15 residues. Germline V gives CDR1 SEHNR, CDR2 FQNEAQ (reference sequence). The CDR3, as DNA: TGTGCCAGCAGACCCACCGGGACAGGGAACTATGGCTACACCTTC. It is translated as CASRPTGTGNYGYTF.

This clone was counted a few times. In nucleotides, the CDR3 is TGTGCCAGCAGCAAAACAGGGTTCGGAAACACCATATATTTT. Amino acid sequence: CASSKTGFGNTIYF. The chain has TRBV5-5 and TRBJ1-3, with D maybe TRBD1 (6 bases). V was pared by 4 bases and J by 4 bases, with 12 bases between. The CDR3 extends over 14 amino acids. CDR1 SGHKS and CDR2 YYEKEE come from the germline V gene (reference sequence).

J is TRBJ1-1 and V is TRBV18; D not certain. CDR1 and CDR2 from the germline V gene are KGHSH and LQKENI. Trimming removed 6 bases at V and 0 bases at J, with 11 bases between. CDR3 length: 14 amino acids. CDR3 sequence (DNA): TGTGCCAGCTCGTCCCCCGGTATGAACACTGAAGCTTTCTTT. Amino acid sequence: CASSSPGMNTEAFF.

The rearrangement joins TRBV19 to TRBJ2-1; 13 bases are shared with TRBD2. The CDR3 sequence is 15 residues long. With 8 bases clipped from V and 4 bases from J, the junction kept 5 bases outside the gene matches. Germline V lookup: CDR1 LNHDA, CDR2 SQIVND (reference sequence). The CDR3 sequence: CASGTSGNFYNEQFF. CDR3 nucleotide sequence: TGTGCCAGTGGGACTAGCGGGAACTTTTACAATGAGCAGTTCTTC.

The chain joins TRBV9 to TRBJ2-5; 8 bases are a match to TRBD2. This CDR3 has 18 amino acids. The junction had 14 bases not matched to a gene; V was cut back by 4 bases and J by 0 bases. Germline loops: CDR1 SGDLS, CDR2 YYNGEE. The CDR3 spells CASSPRLAGPGYQETQYF. The CDR3 DNA is TGTGCCAGCAGCCCCCGGCTAGCGGGCCCGGGGTACCAAGAGACCCAGTACTTC.

Written as DNA, the CDR3 is TGCGCCAGCAGCCAAGATTTCCCAGGCACTGAAGCTTTCTTT. Encoded protein: CASSQDFPGTEAFF. The V gene is TRBV4-1, the J gene TRBJ1-1; D is unresolved. The V gene's germline CDR1 is MGHRA and CDR2 YSYEKL. The CDR3 totals 14 residues. V dropped 0 bases and J dropped 4 bases, with 9 bases sitting between them.

The chain couples TRBV19 to TRBJ2-7; D is undetermined. CDR1 is LNHDA and CDR2 is SQIVND in the germline V gene (reference sequence). The CDR3 length is 14 residues. V was trimmed by 6 bases and J by 1 base, leaving 13 bases between them. The CDR3 sequence: CASSGSLLSYEQYF. The CDR3 nucleotides read TGTGCCAGTAGCGGGTCCCTCCTTTCCTACGAGCAGTACTTC.

The chain links TRBV5-4 to TRBJ2-1, with 12 bases lining up with TRBD2. Per germline, CDR1 SGHNT and CDR2 YYREEE (reference sequence). Unmatched junction bases numbered 2, after V lost 2 bases and J lost 8 bases. The CDR3 has 14 amino acids. CDR3 bases: TGTGCCAGCAGCTTAACTAGCGGGAGGTATGAGCAGTTCTTC. This sequence encodes CASSLTSGRYEQFF. Looking up the rest from reference TRBV5-4 and TRBJ2-1 gives the full variable domain: ETGVTQSPTHLIKTRGQQVTLRCSSQSGHNTVSWYQQALGQGPQFIFQYYREEENGRGNFPPRFSGLQFPNYSSELNVNALELDDSALYLCASSLTSGRYEQFFGPGTRLTVL.

The J gene is TRBJ2-5, the V gene TRBV9, with TRBD2 identical over 9 bases. The CDR3 is made up of 16 amino acids. The germline CDR1 and CDR2 sequences are SGDLS and YYNGEE. The V and J ends lost 4 bases and 5 bases, in that order; junction bases with no gene match: 12. The CDR3 region is CASSPLGAGGRETQYF. CDR3 bases: TGTGCCAGCAGCCCCCTAGGGGCGGGGGGGCGGGAGACCCAGTACTTC.

The count of this clone is one. The chain combines TRBV5-4 with TRBJ2-3; 10 positions agree with TRBD1. Trimming cost V 1 base and J 1 base; bases outside gene matches: 3. Per germline, CDR1 SGHNT and CDR2 YYREEE (reference sequence). The CDR3 consists of 16 residues. The CDR3 protein is CASSLPGTGGTDTQYF. The DNA for the CDR3 is TGTGCCAGCAGCTTGCCCGGGACAGGGGGCACAGATACGCAGTATTTT.

The chain is built from TRBV4-2 and TRBJ2-5, with 11 bases that match TRBD2. With V trimmed by 1 base and J by 2 bases, 12 bases remained unmatched. The CDR3 extends over 19 amino acids. The germline CDR1 and CDR2 sequences are LGHNA and YNFKEQ. This CDR3 reads CASSQGLAGGPSGQETQYF. CDR3 sequence (DNA): TGTGCCAGCAGCCAAGGTTTAGCGGGGGGGCCATCGGGGCAAGAGACCCAGTACTTC.

The chain employs TRBV2 and TRBJ2-2, with D possibly matching TRBD1 (6 bases). CDR3 length equals 14 residues. Germline values: CDR1 SNHLY, CDR2 FYNNEI. V was clipped by 7 bases and J by 0 bases, with 9 bases between them. DNA for the CDR3: TGTGCCAGCAAAAGGACAGCGAACACCGGGGAGCTGTTTTTT. Protein product: CASKRTANTGELFF.

This sequence joins TRBV7-4 and TRBJ2-3, with D possibly TRBD2 on 5 matching bases. There are 20 residues in the CDR3. Germline CDR1 and CDR2: SGHVT and SQSDAQ. Trimming pared 5 bases from V and 0 bases from J, leaving 27 bases between. CDR3 nucleotide sequence: TGTGCCAGCAGCGACCACAAGGACTCTCGGCATATTAGGAGCACAGATACGCAGTATTTT. This gives the protein CASSDHKDSRHIRSTDTQYF.

This chain uses TRBV6-1 with TRBJ2-3, with D perhaps TRBD2 (6 bases). The V and J ends lost 8 bases and 3 bases respectively, with 15 bases between them. Germline V lookup: CDR1 MNHNS, CDR2 SASEGT. This CDR3 region has 14 residues. CDR3 coding DNA: TGTGCCAGCGGGGTCGGGAGCGGGACAGATACGCAGTATTTT. Its translation is CASGVGSGTDTQYF.